This T cell receptor beta chain was sequenced for a study of T cell responses to AZD1222 COVID-19 vaccine (dated by TCRdb to the early 2020s). Notes on the research overall: Because spike-specific TCR depth and breadth did not differ between the two schedules, AZD1222 recipients who got a second dose at roughly 4 weeks were pooled with those who got a second dose at roughly 12 weeks. A total of more than 230 trial participants underwent TCR sequencing, of whom about 210 had received two doses of AZD1222 and around 25 had received two doses of the MenACWY control vaccine. Trial participants were enrolled by age into subgroups of 18-55, 56-69 and 70-plus years, and about 150, 27 and 61 TCR-sequenced participants, respectively, were included in these subgroups. Overall study results and their limits: Because no samples from the day 14 peak response were available, repertoires could be characterized only after the peak T cell response. Vaccine-associated CD4 TCRs spanned the whole spike protein, with dominant responses in regions 160-218 and 743-854. The 56-69-year group was small, and its depth increase did not reach significance, likely because of low power. Participants were mostly white British, with more females than males. The authors suggested clonal diversity may have been underestimated. Reportedly, close to half of the unique spike-specific TCRs recognized epitopes lying outside the regions that are mutated in the B.1.351 and B.1.1.7 variants. A significant rise in spike-specific TCR breadth and depth was observed after two AZD1222 doses relative to day 0 and relative to MenACWY recipients. Conclusions about previously exposed vaccinees were limited because only six or seven AZD1222 recipients were SARS-CoV-2 seropositive at baseline.

The label giving this sample's time point can be read as: baseline before first vaccination. Samples from vaccinated people were obtained from the UK trials COV001 and COV002, which included a single-blind randomized controlled phase 2/3 trial of AZD1222 (ChAdOx1 nCoV-19) in healthy adults. For TCRbeta chain sequencing, PBMC samples from trial participants were taken at day 0 and at day 28 after the second dose. With regard to this clone: Its antigen is still unknown. No per-base quality is available; no much larger clone lies one base away.

V and J are trimmed by 5 bases and 3 bases, and the gene matches miss 8 bases of the junction. CDR1 and CDR2 are read off the germline V gene (reference sequence) as LNHNV and YYDKDF. From the cysteine through the phenylalanine, the CDR3 covers 16 amino acids. The DNA shown is the 48-base CDR3, in frame from base 1. The CDR3 regions of human TCRbeta chains were subjected to immunosequencing. The authors' pipeline ran thus. Repertoire TCRs were matched against a reference library of SARS-CoV-2-specific TCRs generated with the MIRA antigen-specificity platform. Breadth meant the fraction of unique TCRs that were SARS-CoV-2-associated, whereas depth meant the fraction of total T cells that were SARS-CoV-2-associated. Using the MIRA data, every spike-specific TCR was mapped to the spike region that the TCR reacted to and assigned to either a CD4 or a CD8 class. Log10-transformed breadth and depth values were compared by one-way ANOVA with Sidak's multiple comparisons tests. Held by TCRdb, this immuneACCESS table contains in-frame sequences only and omits some clones. Under half of the omission traces to an unresolved V gene where checked; the cause of the rest is unknown. Clonal size and the V and J genes are those of that table, whereas D and trimming came from the DNA. A total of more than 150,000 clones appear in this sample, almost 90% of them only once. Less than 0.55% of the sample goes to the ten largest clones.

Rearrangement joined TRBV15 to TRBJ1-4; the central 8 bases match TRBD1. The material was peripheral blood, obtained on day 0 of AZD1222 vaccination. The sequence came from an adult in good health. The bases read TGTGCCACCAGCGGGGGCCAGGGGGCAGCTAATGAAAAACTGTTTTTT. This translates into CATSGGQGAANEKLFF. Full variable domain (CDR3 extended with the reference TRBV15 and TRBJ1-4 proteins): DAMVIQNPRYQVTQFGKPVTLSCSQTLNHNVMYWYQQKSSQAPKLLFHYYDKDFNNEADTPDNFQSRRPNTSFCFLDIRSPGLGDTAMYLCATSGGQGAANEKLFFGSGTQLSVL.